This T cell receptor (beta chain) was obtained from a study of yellow fever vaccine responses in identical twins. The length of the CDR3 is 14 residues. Germline CDR1 reads SGHNT; CDR2 reads YYREEE (reference sequence). V lost 2 bases and J 6 bases, leaving 15 bases between the germline ends. TCRdb recomputed calls from the RT-PCR reads with MiXCR, one row per CDR3 protein. This repertoire shows 30,000 to 40,000 distinct CDR3 sequences, 50% to 65% found once; its top ten account for over 3.5%. In the case of this clonotype: Its antigen is still unknown.

Findings and caveats of the study: Each twin's T cell response to the vaccine was reported to look partly convergent and partly personalized.

The sample here was T cells from blood (PBMCs), unsorted or a sorted subset (not recorded which), taken before or after yellow fever vaccination (not recorded which). The sequence derives from a woman in her late teens or twenties who received the yellow fever vaccine. This rearrangement joins TRBV5-4 to TRBJ2-7; no clear D gene. CDR3 nucleotides: TGTGCCAGCAGCTTCTGGTCTACCGGAAGCGAGCAGTACTTC. This codes for CASSFWSTGSEQYF.